This T cell receptor beta chain was profiled in a study of T cell repertoires and HLA-DP antigens. This clone was picked up many times. Its antigen remains unidentified. Unmatched junction bases numbered 19, after V lost 4 bases and J lost 2 bases. In germline, CDR1 is MGHRA, CDR2 YSYEKL. The CDR3 extends over 19 amino acids. Average purity of the negatively selected CD4+ T cells was roughly 98%. The primer mix covered 54 TRBV segments and 13 TRBJ segments. Clones were sequenced by immunoSEQ multiplex PCR, and TCRdb holds only the in-frame ones, with some missing. In the table there are over 60,000 clones, roughly 75% of which are singletons.

The sample taken for sequencing was CD4+ T cells from PBMCs. This receptor was identified in a man aged 55 to 70 in good health and CMV-seronegative. The chain couples TRBV4-1 to TRBJ1-2, with 7 positions matching TRBD1. The CDR3 coding sequence is TGCGCCAGCAGCCCGTTTTTAACCGCTCGGACAGGAGTAAACTATGGCTACACCTTC. This codes for CASSPFLTARTGVNYGYTF.